A selection of T cell receptor beta chains follows, all from one sample in a study of blood T cells in healthy people across ages. TCRdb re-called the 5' RACE reads with MiXCR, one entry per CDR3 protein. The sample consists of under 1,100,000 distinct CDR3 sequences, around 27% of them appearing once. This sample also belongs to another study, concerning T cells of mothers and their children.

The sequencing sample was made of blood. The receptors were sampled from a girl aged 2 to 9 in good health. Both conserved end residues are part of each CDR3. A D gene is named only where the DNA matches it firmly. Clone size is given for some rows only: seen once, a few or many times, or a class if the clone is expanded.

d_call,j_call,v_call,cdr3_length,clone_size,cdr3_nt,cdr3_aa
NA,TRBJ2-1,TRBV7-2,14,NA,TGTGCCAGCAGCCCCCCCAGGTCCTACAATGAGCAGTTCTTC,CASSPPRSYNEQFF
TRBD2,TRBJ2-3,TRBV15,18,few,TGTGCCACCAGCAGAGACCGACTAGCGGGATTGGGGGCAGATACGCAGTATTTT,CATSRDRLAGLGADTQYF
TRBD2,TRBJ2-1,TRBV20-1,15,NA,TGCAGTGCTTTTTCCGGGACTAGCGTTTCCAATGAGCAGTTCTTC,CSAFSGTSVSNEQFF
NA,TRBJ1-6,TRBV13,12,few,TGTGCCAGCAGCTTAGCGGGTTCACCCCTCCACTTT,CASSLAGSPLHF
NA,TRBJ1-2,TRBV3-1,16,NA,TGTGCCAGCAGCCAAGATATCCTGGGCTGGGGGAATGGCTACACCTTC,CASSQDILGWGNGYTF
NA,TRBJ2-7,TRBV11-2,12,NA,TGTGCCAGCAGCTTAGATTGGGACGAGCAGTACTTC,CASSLDWDEQYF
NA,TRBJ2-7,TRBV6-2/TRBV6-3,16,NA,TGTGCCAGCAGTTACTCCAGACACGGGGTTGGTCTCGAGCAGTACTTC,CASSYSRHGVGLEQYF
TRBD1,TRBJ1-3,TRBV2,14,NA,TGTGCCAGCAGTCTACAGGGGTACGGAAACACCATATATTTT,CASSLQGYGNTIYF
TRBD1,TRBJ2-1,TRBV7-2,13,few,TGTGCCAGCAGCTCGGACAGGGAGAATGTGCAGTTCTTC,CASSSDRENVQFF
NA,TRBJ2-3,TRBV4-3,13,NA,TGCGCCAGCAGCCACTCGTCCCTCGATACGCAGTATTTT,CASSHSSLDTQYF
NA,TRBJ2-7,TRBV20-1,12,few,TGCAGTGTGGCGCAGGCGACCTACGAGCAGTACTTC,CSVAQATYEQYF
NA,TRBJ2-1,TRBV29-1,11,NA,TGCAGCGTGGAAGATATTGTTGAGCAGTTCTTC,CSVEDIVEQFF
TRBD2,TRBJ2-1,TRBV20-1,16,NA,TGCAGTGCCCCTTCAGGGGTAGCGGGGGGGTACAATGGGCAGTTCTTC,CSAPSGVAGGYNGQFF
TRBD1,TRBJ2-1,TRBV9,16,NA,TGTGCCAGCAGCGTACAGGGACAGAGCTCCTACAATGAGCAGTTCTTC,CASSVQGQSSYNEQFF
TRBD2,TRBJ2-5,TRBV18,15,NA,TGTGCCAGCTCACCAATCGTCGAGCGGGATGAGACCCAGTACTTC,CASSPIVERDETQYF
TRBD2,TRBJ2-3,TRBV5-1,15,few,TGCGCCGGCAGTACTAGCGGGGCATCCACAGATACGCAGTATTTT,CAGSTSGASTDTQYF
NA,TRBJ1-6,TRBV27,14,few,TGTGCCAGCAGGGGACGGAAGCCCTATTCACCCCTCCACTTT,CASRGRKPYSPLHF
NA,TRBJ2-7,TRBV18,14,NA,TGTGCCAGCTCACCAGAGACTAACTCCTACGAGCAGTACTTC,CASSPETNSYEQYF
TRBD1,TRBJ2-6,TRBV5-6,18,NA,TGTGCCAGCAGCTTGGGGGACAGGGTCTACTCTGGGGCCAACGTCCTGACTTTC,CASSLGDRVYSGANVLTF
NA,TRBJ2-6,TRBV6-2/TRBV6-3,17,NA,TGTGCTAGCAGGAGGGGACAGCTTTACTCTGGGGCCAACGTCCTGACTTTC,CASRRGQLYSGANVLTF
NA,TRBJ1-5,TRBV4-1,15,NA,TGCGCCAGCAGCCACTTGGGGCCGGGCTGGCAGCCCCAGCATTTT,CASSHLGPGWQPQHF
NA,TRBJ1-5,TRBV4-3,16,many,TGCGCCAGCAGCCAGGATAGGGGATACGGCAATCAGCCCCAGCATTTT,CASSQDRGYGNQPQHF
TRBD1,TRBJ1-4,TRBV9,15,few,TGTGCCAGCACACCCCAGGACAGGGATGATGAAAAACTGTTTTTT,CASTPQDRDDEKLFF
NA,TRBJ1-4,TRBV25-1,15,few,TGTGCCAGCAGTGAATGGGGGACGTCGAACGAAAAACTGTTTTTT,CASSEWGTSNEKLFF
NA,TRBJ2-7,TRBV20-1,16,NA,TGCAGTGCTAGAAAGCTTTTTGGGGGCACGTCCTACGAGCAGTACTTC,CSARKLFGGTSYEQYF
NA,TRBJ2-1,TRBV28,11,few,TGTGCCAGCTTTCTGGGAAATGAGCAGTTCTTC,CASFLGNEQFF
TRBD1,TRBJ2-1,TRBV5-1,14,few,TGCGCCAGCAGCGCCGGGACAGGGGGCGGTGAGCAGTTCTTC,CASSAGTGGGEQFF
NA,TRBJ1-1,TRBV5-1,14,NA,TGCGCCAGCAGCTTCTTTGGCGGTCACACTGAAGCTTTCTTT,CASSFFGGHTEAFF
NA,TRBJ2-5,TRBV11-2,15,few,TGTGCCAGCAGCGTTATACGCGGGTTACAAGAGACCCAGTACTTC,CASSVIRGLQETQYF
NA,TRBJ2-5,TRBV29-1,14,few,TGCAGCGCCCTGCTCTGGACAGACAAAGAGACCCAGTACTTC,CSALLWTDKETQYF
TRBD2,TRBJ2-1,TRBV29-1,16,NA,TGCGGCGTTGAAGTGTTTGGGACTAGCGGAGGAAATGAGCAGTTCTTC,CGVEVFGTSGGNEQFF
TRBD1,TRBJ2-2,TRBV11-2,16,NA,TGTGCCAGCTCCTTCGGACAGGGTTTGGGAACCGGGGAGCTGTTTTTT,CASSFGQGLGTGELFF
NA,TRBJ2-6,TRBV20-1,14,NA,TGCAGTGCTAGAGGGGGATATGGGGCCAACGTCCTGACTTTC,CSARGGYGANVLTF
NA,TRBJ1-2,TRBV20-1,12,NA,TGCAGTGCTTCTACTCGGGGCTATGGCTACACCTTC,CSASTRGYGYTF
TRBD1,TRBJ2-7,TRBV28,14,NA,TGTGCCAGCAGCACGACAGGGGGCATGTACGAGCAGTACTTC,CASSTTGGMYEQYF
NA,TRBJ2-7,TRBV5-8,13,few,TGTGCCAGCAGCGGGGTCGGGACTTACGAGCAGTACTTC,CASSGVGTYEQYF